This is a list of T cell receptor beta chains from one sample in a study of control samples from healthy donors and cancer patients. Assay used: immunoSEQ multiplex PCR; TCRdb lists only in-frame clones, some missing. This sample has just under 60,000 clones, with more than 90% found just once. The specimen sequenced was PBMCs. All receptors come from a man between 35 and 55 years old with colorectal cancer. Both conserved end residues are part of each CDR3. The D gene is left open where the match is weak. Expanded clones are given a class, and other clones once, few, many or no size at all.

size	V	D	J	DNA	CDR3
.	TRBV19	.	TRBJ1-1	TGTGCCAGTAGTATAGGTGGGTTGCGAACTGAAGCTTTCTTT	CASSIGGLRTEAFF
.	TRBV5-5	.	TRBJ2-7	TGTGCCAGCAGCTTTCAGGAGGGGTACGAGCAGTACTTC	CASSFQEGYEQYF
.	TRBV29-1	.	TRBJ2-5	TGCAGCTCCCCCGGGGCCTCACAAGAGACCCAGTACTTC	CSSPGASQETQYF
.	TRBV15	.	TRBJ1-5	TGTGCCACCAGCAGATCTCGGGGGGGCCAGCCCCAGCATTTT	CATSRSRGGQPQHF
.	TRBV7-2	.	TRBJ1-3	TGTGCCAGCAGCTTCGGAATGGAGGGAAACACCATATATTTT	CASSFGMEGNTIYF
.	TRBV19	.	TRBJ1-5	TGTGCCAGTAGCCCGCGAAGTGGTATTGGGCAGCCCCAGCATTTT	CASSPRSGIGQPQHF
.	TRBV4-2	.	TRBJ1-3	TGTGCCAGCAGCCCCAGTGTAGCAGCTGGAAACACCATATATTTT	CASSPSVAAGNTIYF
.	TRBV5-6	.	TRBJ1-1	TGTGCCAGCAGCTTGCAGAGGTCGTCAGAAGCTTTCTTT	CASSLQRSSEAFF
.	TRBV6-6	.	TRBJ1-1	TGTGCCAGCAGTTACTCACGGGGGAGCACTGAAGCTTTCTTT	CASSYSRGSTEAFF
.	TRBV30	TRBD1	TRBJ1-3	TGTGCCTGGAGCACAGGGGGCTCTGGAAACACCATATATTTT	CAWSTGGSGNTIYF
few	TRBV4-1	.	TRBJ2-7	TGCGCCAGCAGCCAAGAGGGACGCGGAATGCAGGGGTCCTACGAGCAGTACTTC	CASSQEGRGMQGSYEQYF
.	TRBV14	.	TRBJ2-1	TGTGCCAGCAGCCAAGAACTGGGCCGCTATGAGCAGTTCTTC	CASSQELGRYEQFF
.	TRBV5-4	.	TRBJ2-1	TGTGCCAGCAGCTTGCTTAAGACAGCATTGAACAATGAGCAGTTCTTC	CASSLLKTALNNEQFF
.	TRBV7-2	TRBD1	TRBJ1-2	TGTGCCAGCAGTACAGGGGGGTTATCTTATGGCTACACCTTC	CASSTGGLSYGYTF
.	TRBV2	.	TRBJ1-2	TGTGCCAGCAGGGACACAGGTTCCTATGGCTACACCTTC	CASRDTGSYGYTF
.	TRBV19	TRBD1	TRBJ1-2	TGTGCCACCCAGTCGGTTCGGCCAGGGGGCGAATCCGACTATGGCTACACCTTC	CATQSVRPGGESDYGYTF
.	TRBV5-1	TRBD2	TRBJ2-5	TGCGCCAGCAGCTCGACTGTAGAAATAGCGGGGGCCTTCAGAGAGACCCAGTACTTC	CASSSTVEIAGAFRETQYF
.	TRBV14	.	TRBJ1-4	TGTGCCAGCAGCCGGGGGTTTAATGAAAAACTGTTTTTT	CASSRGFNEKLFF
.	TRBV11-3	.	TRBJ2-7	TGTGCCAGCAGCTGGACAGACTACGAGCAGTACTTC	CASSWTDYEQYF
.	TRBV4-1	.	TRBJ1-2	TGCGCCAGCAGCCAAGGCTGGATGTCTGGTGGCTACACCTTC	CASSQGWMSGGYTF
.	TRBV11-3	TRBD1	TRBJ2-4	TGTGCCAGCAGCCTTAGGACAGGGAGGACCAAAAACATTCAGTACTTC	CASSLRTGRTKNIQYF
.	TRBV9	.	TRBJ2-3	TGTGCCAGCAGCGCCCGGACACCCCGCACAGATACGCAGTATTTT	CASSARTPRTDTQYF
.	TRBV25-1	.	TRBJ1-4	TGTGCCAGCCGGGAATCGGCGGGGGAAAAACTGTTTTTT	CASRESAGEKLFF
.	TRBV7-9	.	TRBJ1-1	TGTGCCAGCAGCGGTTTGACTGAAGCTTTCTTT	CASSGLTEAFF
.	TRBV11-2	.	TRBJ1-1	TGTGCCAGCAGCCATTTTGATGCTTTCTTT	CASSHFDAFF
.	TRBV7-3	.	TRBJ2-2	TGTGCCAGCAGCTTATTACGGAGCACCGGGGAGCTGTTTTTT	CASSLLRSTGELFF
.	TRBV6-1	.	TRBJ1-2	TGTGCCAGCAGTGAAGCGCTGGGAAGGGAGAATGGCTACACCTTC	CASSEALGRENGYTF
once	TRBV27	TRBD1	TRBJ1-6	TGTGCCAGCAGTTTATCAGCGGGGACAGGGGGCTCACCCCTCCACTTT	CASSLSAGTGGSPLHF
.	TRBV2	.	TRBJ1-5	TGTGCCAGCACGGGGCAGGGGCAAATAAATCAGCCCCAGCATTTT	CASTGQGQINQPQHF
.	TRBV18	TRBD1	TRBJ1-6	TGTGCCAGCTCACAGGGACAGGGTACTTCACCCCTCCACTTT	CASSQGQGTSPLHF
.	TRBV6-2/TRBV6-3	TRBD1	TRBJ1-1	TGTGCCAGCAGCCGTTCGACAGGGGGCGCGGACACTGAAGCTTTCTTT	CASSRSTGGADTEAFF
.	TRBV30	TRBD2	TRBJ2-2	TGTGCCTGGAGTGCCCTTAGACTAGCCGACGGCAGCACCGGGGAGCTGTTTTTT	CAWSALRLADGSTGELFF
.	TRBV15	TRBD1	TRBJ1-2	TGTGCCACCAGCGGACAGGGGGCTTACGGCTACACCTTC	CATSGQGAYGYTF
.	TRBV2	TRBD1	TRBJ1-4	TGTGCCAGCAGTGGGTCAGGGGGCTTTAATGAAAAACTGTTTTTT	CASSGSGGFNEKLFF
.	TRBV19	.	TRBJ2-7	TGTGCCAGTAGTATGGGGGGGCCGTCCGAGCAGTACTTC	CASSMGGPSEQYF
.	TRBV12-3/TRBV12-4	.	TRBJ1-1	TGTGCCAGCAGACCCTTAGACTATAATGAAGCTTTCTTT	CASRPLDYNEAFF
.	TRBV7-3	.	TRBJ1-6	TGTGCCAGCAGCTTAAGAAATTCCGGGTCACCCCTCCACTTT	CASSLRNSGSPLHF
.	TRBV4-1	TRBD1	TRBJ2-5	TGCGCCAGCAGCCACGCGGGACAGGGGATGGAGACCCAGTACTTC	CASSHAGQGMETQYF
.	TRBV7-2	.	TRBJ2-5	TGTGCCAGCAGCTTTGTAGGGCAGGGCCGAGAGACCCAGTACTTC	CASSFVGQGRETQYF
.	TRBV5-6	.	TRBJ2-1	TGTGCCAGCAGCTTGGGAGCCCTTCGGTCCGCTAGGTACAATGAGCAGTTCTTC	CASSLGALRSARYNEQFF
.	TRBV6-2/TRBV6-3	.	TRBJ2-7	TGTGCCAGCAGTTACTCTAAGGGGCGCGGCCACGAGCAGTACTTC	CASSYSKGRGHEQYF
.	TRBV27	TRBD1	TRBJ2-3	TGTGCCAGCAGTTTAGGTGGACAGGGGGCGGCGAATACGCAGTATTTT	CASSLGGQGAANTQYF
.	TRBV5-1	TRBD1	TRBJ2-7	TGCGCCAGCAGCTTGACTTCAGGACAGGGGTACGAGCAGTACTTC	CASSLTSGQGYEQYF
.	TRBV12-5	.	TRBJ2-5	TGTGCTAGTGGTTTGTTGGCCGCGGAAGCCCAGTACTTC	CASGLLAAEAQYF
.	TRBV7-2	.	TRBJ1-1	TGTGCCAGCAGCTTAATGAGTTACACTGAAGCTTTCTTT	CASSLMSYTEAFF
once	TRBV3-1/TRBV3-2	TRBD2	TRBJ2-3	TGTGCCAGCAGCCCCCCCCAGCGGGGGGCAGATACGCAGTATTTT	CASSPPQRGADTQYF
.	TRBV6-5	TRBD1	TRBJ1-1	TGTGCCAGCAGTTACTCTGGACAGGGTCCAGCTTTCTTT	CASSYSGQGPAFF
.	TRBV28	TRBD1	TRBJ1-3	TGTGCCAGCAGTTCGACCGGGACAGCTGGAAACACCATATATTTT	CASSSTGTAGNTIYF
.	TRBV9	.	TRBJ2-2	TGTGCCAGCAGCGTGGACCTGCCCGGGGAGCTGTTTTTT	CASSVDLPGELFF
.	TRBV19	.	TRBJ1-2	TGTGCCAGTACCCCAGGGCGACAGAAGAACAACTATGGCTACACCTTC	CASTPGRQKNNYGYTF
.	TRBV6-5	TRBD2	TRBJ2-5	TGTGCCAGCAGTAAACTAGCGGGGGATCGGTCCCAGTACTTC	CASSKLAGDRSQYF
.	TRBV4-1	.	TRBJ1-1	TGCGCCAGCAACGACCCGAACACTGAAGCTTTCTTT	CASNDPNTEAFF
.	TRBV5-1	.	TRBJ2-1	TGCGCCAGCAGCTTGGGGCCACGGGGGAGCTCCTACAATGAGCAGTTCTTC	CASSLGPRGSSYNEQFF
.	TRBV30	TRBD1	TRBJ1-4	TGTGCCTGGACAGGGGGGACTAATGAAAAACTGTTTTTT	CAWTGGTNEKLFF
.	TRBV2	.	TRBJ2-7	TGTGCCAGCAGTGAGGGACGTACGCAGTACTTC	CASSEGRTQYF